The sequence of this TCR beta chain was determined in a study of breast tumors, draining lymph nodes, adjacent tissues. Study-wide points: Tumors had less TCR diversity than lymph nodes, more than nontumor tissue.

This clonotype appeared many times. Its antigen is as yet unknown. From the multiplex PCR reads, TCRdb called clonotypes with MiXCR, one entry per CDR3 protein. The sample has roughly 120,000 distinct CDR3 sequences, about 20% seen once; the top ten hold roughly 4%. Axillary draining lymph nodes of breast cancer patients supplied the node samples. The V gene lost 2 bases and the J gene lost 8 bases, with 13 bases spanning the gap. The length of the CDR3 is 14 residues. The germline V gene encodes CDR1 SGHKS and CDR2 YYEKEE (reference sequence). The chain uses TRBV5-5 and TRBJ1-4; D possibly corresponds to TRBD1 (6 bases). The clonotype was recovered from a female donor with breast cancer. Some clones in this sample may be carry-over from other donors' samples. The material sequenced was axillary lymph node tissue. CDR3 sequence: CASSFGGPREKLFF. Written as DNA, the CDR3 is TGTGCCAGCAGCTTCGGGGGGCCACGAGAAAAACTGTTTTTT.